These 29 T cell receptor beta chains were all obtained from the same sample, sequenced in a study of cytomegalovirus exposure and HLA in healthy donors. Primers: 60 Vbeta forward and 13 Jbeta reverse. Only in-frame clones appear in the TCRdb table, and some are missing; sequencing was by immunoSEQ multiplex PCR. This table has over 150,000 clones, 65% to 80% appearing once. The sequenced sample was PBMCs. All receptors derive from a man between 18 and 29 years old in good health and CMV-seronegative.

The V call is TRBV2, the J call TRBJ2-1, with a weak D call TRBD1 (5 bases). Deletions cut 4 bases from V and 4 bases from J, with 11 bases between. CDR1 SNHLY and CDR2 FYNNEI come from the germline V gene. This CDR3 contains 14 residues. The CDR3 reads CASSGQSKYNEQFF. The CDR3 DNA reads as TGTGCCAGCAGTGGACAGAGTAAGTACAATGAGCAGTTCTTC.

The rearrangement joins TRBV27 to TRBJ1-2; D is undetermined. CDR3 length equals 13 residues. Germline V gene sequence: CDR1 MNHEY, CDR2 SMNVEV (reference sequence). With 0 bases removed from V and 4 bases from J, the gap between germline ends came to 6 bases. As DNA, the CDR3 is TGTGCCAGCAGTTTATCGCTCGGCTATGGCTACACCTTC. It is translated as CASSLSLGYGYTF.

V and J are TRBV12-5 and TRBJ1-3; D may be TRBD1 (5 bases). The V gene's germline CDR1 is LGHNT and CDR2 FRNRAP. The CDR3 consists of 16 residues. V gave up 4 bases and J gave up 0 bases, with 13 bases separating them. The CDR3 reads CASGWRDAGSGNTIYF. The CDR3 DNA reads TGTGCTAGTGGTTGGAGGGACGCAGGCTCTGGAAACACCATATATTTT.

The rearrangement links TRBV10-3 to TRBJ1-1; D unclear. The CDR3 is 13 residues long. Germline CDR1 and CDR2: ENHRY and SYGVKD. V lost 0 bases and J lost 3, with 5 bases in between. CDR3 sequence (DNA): TGTGCCATCAGTGAGTCACGGGACACTGAAGCTTTCTTT. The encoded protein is CAISESRDTEAFF.

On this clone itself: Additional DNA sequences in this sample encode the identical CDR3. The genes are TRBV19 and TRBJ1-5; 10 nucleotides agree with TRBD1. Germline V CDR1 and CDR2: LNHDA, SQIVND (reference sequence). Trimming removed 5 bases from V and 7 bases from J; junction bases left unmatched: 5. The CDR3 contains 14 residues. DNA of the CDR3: TGTGCCAGTAGTGTCCGGGACAGGGGACAGCCCCAGCATTTT. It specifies CASSVRDRGQPQHF.

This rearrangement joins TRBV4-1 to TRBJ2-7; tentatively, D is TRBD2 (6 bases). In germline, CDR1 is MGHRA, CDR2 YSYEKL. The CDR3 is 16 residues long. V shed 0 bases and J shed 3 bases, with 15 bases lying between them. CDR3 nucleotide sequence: TGCGCCAGCAGCCAAGAGGAAAGGCGCGGGGTCTACGAGCAGTACTTC. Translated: CASSQEERRGVYEQYF.

Written as DNA, the CDR3 is TGTGCCAGCAGACCCACAGCCTATGGCTACACCTTC. The encoded protein is CASRPTAYGYTF. The chain carries TRBV2 and TRBJ1-2; D gene uncertain. The germline gives CDR1 SNHLY, CDR2 FYNNEI. The length of the CDR3 is 12 residues. Between the trimmed V and J ends, which lost 6 bases and 4 bases, there was a span of 9 bases.

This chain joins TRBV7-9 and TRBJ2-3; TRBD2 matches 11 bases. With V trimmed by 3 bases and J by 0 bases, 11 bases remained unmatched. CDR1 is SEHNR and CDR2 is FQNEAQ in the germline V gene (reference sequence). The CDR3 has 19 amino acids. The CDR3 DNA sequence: TGTGCCAGCAGCTTGCGGGCTAGCGGGGGGTCCTCTAGCACAGATACGCAGTATTTT. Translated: CASSLRASGGSSSTDTQYF.

The CDR3 reads CASSLGGTNTEAFF. The CDR3 region has the DNA TGTGCCAGCAGCTTAGGGGGGACTAACACTGAAGCTTTCTTT. The chain employs TRBV7-2 and TRBJ1-1; D possibly corresponds to TRBD1 (5 bases). Trimming left V 1 base short and J 2 bases short, with 8 bases between. The CDR3 has 14 amino acids. Germline CDR1 SGHTA, CDR2 FQGNSA.

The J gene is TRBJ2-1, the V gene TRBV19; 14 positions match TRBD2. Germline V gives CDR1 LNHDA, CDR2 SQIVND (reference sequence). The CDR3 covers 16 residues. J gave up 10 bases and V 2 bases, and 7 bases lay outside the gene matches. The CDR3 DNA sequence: TGTGCCAGTAGTATAAGGACTAGCGGGGGGTTAGGGGAGCAGTTCTTC. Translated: CASSIRTSGGLGEQFF.

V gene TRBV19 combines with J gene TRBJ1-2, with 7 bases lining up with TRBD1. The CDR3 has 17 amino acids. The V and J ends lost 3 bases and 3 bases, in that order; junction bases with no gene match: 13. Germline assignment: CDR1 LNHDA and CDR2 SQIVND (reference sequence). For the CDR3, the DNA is TGTGCCAGTAGTATTAATCTGGGACAGCGATCTTACTATGGCTACACCTTC. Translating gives CASSINLGQRSYYGYTF.

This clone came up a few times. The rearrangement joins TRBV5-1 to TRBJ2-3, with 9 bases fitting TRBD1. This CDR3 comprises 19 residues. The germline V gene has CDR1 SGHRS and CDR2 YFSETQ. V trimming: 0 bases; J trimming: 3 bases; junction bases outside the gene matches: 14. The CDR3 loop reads CASSLEPSATGQGTDTQYF. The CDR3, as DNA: TGCGCCAGCAGCTTGGAACCAAGCGCCACGGGACAGGGTACAGATACGCAGTATTTT.

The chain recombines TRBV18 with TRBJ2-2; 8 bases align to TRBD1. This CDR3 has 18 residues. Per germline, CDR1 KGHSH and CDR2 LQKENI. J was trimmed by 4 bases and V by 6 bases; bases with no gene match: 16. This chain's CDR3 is CASSPTRTGPVGTGELFF. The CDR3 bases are TGTGCCAGCTCCCCGACCAGGACAGGGCCGGTGGGCACCGGGGAGCTGTTTTTT.

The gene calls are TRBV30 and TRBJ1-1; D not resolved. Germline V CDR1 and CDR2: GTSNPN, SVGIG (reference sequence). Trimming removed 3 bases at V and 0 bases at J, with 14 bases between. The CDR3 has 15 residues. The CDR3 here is CAWRTWRGMNTEAFF. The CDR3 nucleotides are TGTGCCTGGAGGACTTGGAGAGGTATGAACACTGAAGCTTTCTTT.

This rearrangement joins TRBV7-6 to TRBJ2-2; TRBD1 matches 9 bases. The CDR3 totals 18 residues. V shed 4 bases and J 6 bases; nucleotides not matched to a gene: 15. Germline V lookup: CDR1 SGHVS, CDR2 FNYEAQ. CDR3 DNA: TGTGCCAGCAGCTCCTATTTAGGCGGGACAGGGCTGGCCGGGGAGCTGTTTTTT. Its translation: CASSSYLGGTGLAGELFF.

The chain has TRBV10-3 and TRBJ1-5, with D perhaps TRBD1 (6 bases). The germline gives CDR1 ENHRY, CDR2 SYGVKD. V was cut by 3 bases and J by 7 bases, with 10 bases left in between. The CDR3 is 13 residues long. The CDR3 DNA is TGTGCCATCAGTGACGGGGGGCCACAGCCCCAGCATTTT. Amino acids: CAISDGGPQPQHF.

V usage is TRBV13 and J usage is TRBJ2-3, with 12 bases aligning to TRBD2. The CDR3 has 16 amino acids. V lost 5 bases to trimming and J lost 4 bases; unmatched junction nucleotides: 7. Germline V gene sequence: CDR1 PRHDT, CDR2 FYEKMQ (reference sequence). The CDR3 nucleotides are TGTGCCAGCAGCCCCCGGACTAGCGGGGAGGCAGATACGCAGTATTTT. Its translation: CASSPRTSGEADTQYF.

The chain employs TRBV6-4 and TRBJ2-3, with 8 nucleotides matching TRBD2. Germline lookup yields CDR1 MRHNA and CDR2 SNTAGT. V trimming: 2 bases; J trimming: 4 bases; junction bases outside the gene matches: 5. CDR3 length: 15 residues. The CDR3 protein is CASSDGTSSADTQYF. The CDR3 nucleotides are TGTGCCAGCAGTGACGGGACTAGTTCCGCAGATACGCAGTATTTT.

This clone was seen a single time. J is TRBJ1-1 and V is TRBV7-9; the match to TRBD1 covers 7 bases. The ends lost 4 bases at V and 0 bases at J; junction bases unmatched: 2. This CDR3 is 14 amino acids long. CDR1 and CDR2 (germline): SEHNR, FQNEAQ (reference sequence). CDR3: CASSSGQLNTEAFF. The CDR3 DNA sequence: TGTGCCAGCAGCTCGGGACAGCTGAACACTGAAGCTTTCTTT.

CDR3 sequence: CASSEAEDGQETQYF. The CDR3, as DNA: TGTGCCAGCAGTGAAGCGGAGGATGGCCAGGAGACCCAGTACTTC. This sequence joins TRBV2 and TRBJ2-5, with D possibly matching TRBD2 (5 bases). Trimming cost V 0 bases and J 5 bases, with 13 bases left between them. Germline assignment: CDR1 SNHLY and CDR2 FYNNEI. The CDR3 spans 15 residues.

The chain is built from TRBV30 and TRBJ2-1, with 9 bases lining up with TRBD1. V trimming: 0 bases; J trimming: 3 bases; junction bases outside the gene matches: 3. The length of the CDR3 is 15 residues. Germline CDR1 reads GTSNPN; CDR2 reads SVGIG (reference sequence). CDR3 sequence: CAWSVRQGGYNEQFF. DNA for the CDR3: TGTGCCTGGAGTGTACGACAGGGGGGCTACAATGAGCAGTTCTTC.

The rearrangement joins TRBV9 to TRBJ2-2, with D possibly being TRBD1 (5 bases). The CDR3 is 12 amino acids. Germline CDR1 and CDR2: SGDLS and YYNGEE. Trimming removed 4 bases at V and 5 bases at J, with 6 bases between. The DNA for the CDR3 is TGTGCCAGCAGCAGGGGAACCGGGGAGCTGTTTTTT. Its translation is CASSRGTGELFF. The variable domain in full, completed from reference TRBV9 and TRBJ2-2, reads DSGVTQTPKHLITATGQRVTLRCSPRSGDLSVYWYQQSLDQGLQFLIQYYNGEERAKGNILERFSAQQFPDLHSELNLSSLELGDSALYFCASSRGTGELFFGEGSRLTVL.

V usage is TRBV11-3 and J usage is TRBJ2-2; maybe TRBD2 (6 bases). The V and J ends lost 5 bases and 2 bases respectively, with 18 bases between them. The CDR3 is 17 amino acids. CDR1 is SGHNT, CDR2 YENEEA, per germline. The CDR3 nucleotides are TGTGCCAGCAGCCCCTGGGGGGTCCCTTCAAACACCGGGGAGCTGTTTTTT. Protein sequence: CASSPWGVPSNTGELFF. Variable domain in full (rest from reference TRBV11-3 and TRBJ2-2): EAGVVQSPRYKIIEKKQPVAFWCNPISGHNTLYWYLQNLGQGPELLIRYENEEAVDDSQLPKDRFSAERLKGVDSTLKIQPAELGDSAVYLCASSPWGVPSNTGELFFGEGSRLTVL.

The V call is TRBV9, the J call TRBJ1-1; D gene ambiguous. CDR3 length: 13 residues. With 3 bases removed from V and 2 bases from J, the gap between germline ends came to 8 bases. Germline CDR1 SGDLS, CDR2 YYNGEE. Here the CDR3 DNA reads TGTGCCAGCAGCGCGGGATATAACACTGAAGCTTTCTTT. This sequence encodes CASSAGYNTEAFF.

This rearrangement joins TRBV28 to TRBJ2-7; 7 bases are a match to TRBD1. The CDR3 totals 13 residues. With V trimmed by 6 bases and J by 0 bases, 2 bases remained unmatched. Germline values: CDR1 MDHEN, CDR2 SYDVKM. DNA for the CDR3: TGTGCCAGCAGGACAGGGTCCTCCTACGAGCAGTACGTC. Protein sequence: CASRTGSSYEQYV.

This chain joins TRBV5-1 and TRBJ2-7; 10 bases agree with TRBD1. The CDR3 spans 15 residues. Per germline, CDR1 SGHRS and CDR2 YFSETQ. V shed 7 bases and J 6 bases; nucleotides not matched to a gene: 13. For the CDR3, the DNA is TGCGCCAGCTCCACCGGGACAGGGGACTTATTCGAGCAGTACGTC. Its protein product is CASSTGTGDLFEQYV.

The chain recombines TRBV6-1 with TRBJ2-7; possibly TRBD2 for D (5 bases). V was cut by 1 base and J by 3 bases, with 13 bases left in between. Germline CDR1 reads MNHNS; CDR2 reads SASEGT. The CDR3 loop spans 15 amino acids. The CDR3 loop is CASSEGGVAYYEQYV. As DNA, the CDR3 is TGTGCCAGCAGTGAAGGGGGAGTAGCTTACTACGAGCAGTACGTC.

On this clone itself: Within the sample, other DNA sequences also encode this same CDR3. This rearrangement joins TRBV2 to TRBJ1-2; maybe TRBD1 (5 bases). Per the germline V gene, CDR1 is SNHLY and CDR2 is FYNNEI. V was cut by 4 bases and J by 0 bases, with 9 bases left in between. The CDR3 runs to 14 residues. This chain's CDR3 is CASSGDRTNYGYTF. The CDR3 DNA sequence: TGTGCCAGCAGTGGAGACAGAACTAACTATGGCTACACCTTC.

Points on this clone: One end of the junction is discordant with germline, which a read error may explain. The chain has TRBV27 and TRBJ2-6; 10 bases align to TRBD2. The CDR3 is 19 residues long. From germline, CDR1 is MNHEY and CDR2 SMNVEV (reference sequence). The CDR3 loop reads CASSYSGLADGSGANGLTF. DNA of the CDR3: TGTGCCAGCAGTTACTCTGGACTAGCGGACGGCTCTGGGGCCAACGGCCTGACTTTC. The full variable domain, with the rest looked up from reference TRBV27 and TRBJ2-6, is EAQVTQNPRYLITVTGKKLTVTCSQNMNHEYMSWYRQDPGLGLRQIYYSMNVEVTDKGDVPEGYKVSRKEKRNFPLILESPSPNQTSLYFCASSYSGLADGSGANGLTFGAGSRLTVL.